These T cell receptor beta chains were read from a single sample in a study of cytomegalovirus exposure and HLA in healthy donors. Data came from immunoSEQ multiplex PCR; TCRdb stores just in-frame clones and leaves some out. The sample has fewer than 100,000 clones. Sequenced material: PBMCs. Every receptor here comes from a man in his late teens or twenties in good health and CMV-seropositive. Each CDR3 is given with its conserved first and last residue. The order of the fields is V gene, D gene, J gene, CDR3 protein, CDR3 DNA. The D gene is left open where the match is weak.

>TRBV5-1|TRBD1|TRBJ2-7
CASSWGQGYEQYF
TGCGCCAGCAGCTGGGGACAGGGCTACGAGCAGTACTTC
>TRBV5-4|-|TRBJ1-5
CASSFGVGGQPQHF
TGTGCCAGCAGCTTTGGGGTTGGAGGCCAGCCCCAGCATTTT
>TRBV28|TRBD1|TRBJ1-4
CASRTGNEKLFF
TGTGCCAGCAGGACAGGGAATGAAAAACTGTTTTTT
>TRBV25-1|TRBD2|TRBJ2-1
CASSKTSGSEQFF
TGTGCCAGCAGTAAGACTAGCGGGAGTGAGCAGTTCTTC
>TRBV6-6|-|TRBJ2-7
CASISTALGEQYF
TGTGCCAGCATTTCGACAGCTCTGGGGGAGCAGTACTTC
>TRBV5-8|TRBD2|TRBJ2-3
CASSLLAGGTDTQYF
TGTGCCAGCAGCTTACTAGCGGGGGGCACAGATACGCAGTATTTT
>TRBV7-9|TRBD1|TRBJ1-5
CASSRGQGYQPQHF
TGTGCCAGCAGCCGGGGACAGGGGTATCAGCCCCAGCATTTT
>TRBV18|TRBD2|TRBJ2-7
CASSDGTSGSYEQYF
TGTGCCAGCTCAGACGGGACTAGCGGGTCCTACGAGCAGTACTTC
>TRBV11-3|-|TRBJ2-3
CASSSYGRVTDTQYF
TGTGCCAGCAGCTCATACGGGAGAGTCACAGATACGCAGTATTTT
>TRBV18|-|TRBJ2-7
CASSPPSQSYEQYF
TGTGCCAGCTCACCACCCTCACAGTCCTACGAGCAGTACTTC
>TRBV6-5|-|TRBJ1-1
CASSPFPTEAFF
TGTGCCAGCAGTCCCTTTCCCACTGAAGCTTTCTTT
>TRBV4-2|TRBD2|TRBJ2-7
CASSQDGVARGGFYEQYF
TGTGCCAGCAGCCAAGACGGGGTCGCGCGGGGGGGCTTCTACGAGCAGTACTTC
>TRBV18|TRBD1|TRBJ2-1
CASSAGTGVYNEQFF
TGTGCCAGCTCAGCCGGGACAGGGGTCTACAATGAGCAGTTCTTC
>TRBV19|-|TRBJ2-5
CATKGRLREETQYF
TGTGCCACCAAGGGGAGGCTGCGGGAAGAGACCCAGTACTTC
>TRBV9|-|TRBJ1-4
CASSGGSTNEKLFF
TGTGCCAGCAGCGGGGGCTCAACTAATGAAAAACTGTTTTTT
>TRBV6-1|-|TRBJ2-3
CASSRGHGDTQYF
TGTGCCAGCAGCCGAGGCCATGGAGATACGCAGTATTTT
>TRBV6-1|-|TRBJ2-7
CAGGWGSYEQYF
TGTGCCGGAGGGTGGGGGTCCTACGAGCAGTACTTC
>TRBV6-1|TRBD1|TRBJ2-2
CASSRDRANTGELFF
TGTGCCAGCAGCCGGGACAGGGCTAACACCGGGGAGCTGTTTTTT
>TRBV29-1|-|TRBJ2-7
CSVVGTSRYEQYF
TGCAGCGTTGTCGGGACATCCCGCTACGAGCAGTACTTC
>TRBV28|-|TRBJ2-7
CASLRSGLSAYEQYF
TGTGCCAGCCTCAGGTCGGGACTGAGCGCCTACGAGCAGTACTTC
>TRBV5-4|-|TRBJ2-7
CASSSGAVADPYEQYF
TGTGCCAGCAGCTCGGGAGCGGTAGCGGACCCCTACGAGCAGTACTTC
>TRBV5-6|TRBD2|TRBJ2-3
CASSLGLAGASSTDTQYF
TGTGCCAGCAGCTTGGGGTTAGCGGGAGCCTCTAGCACAGATACGCAGTATTTT
>TRBV4-2|TRBD1|TRBJ1-2
CASSQVQSDRGDYTF
TGTGCCAGCAGCCAAGTTCAGTCGGACAGGGGCGACTACACCTTC
>TRBV6-6|TRBD1|TRBJ1-5
CASRPTGKGSNQPQHF
TGTGCCAGCAGGCCGACAGGGAAGGGAAGCAATCAGCCCCAGCATTTT
>TRBV5-4|-|TRBJ2-5
CASSPGQSQETQYF
TGTGCCAGCAGCCCGGGACAAAGCCAAGAGACCCAGTACTTC